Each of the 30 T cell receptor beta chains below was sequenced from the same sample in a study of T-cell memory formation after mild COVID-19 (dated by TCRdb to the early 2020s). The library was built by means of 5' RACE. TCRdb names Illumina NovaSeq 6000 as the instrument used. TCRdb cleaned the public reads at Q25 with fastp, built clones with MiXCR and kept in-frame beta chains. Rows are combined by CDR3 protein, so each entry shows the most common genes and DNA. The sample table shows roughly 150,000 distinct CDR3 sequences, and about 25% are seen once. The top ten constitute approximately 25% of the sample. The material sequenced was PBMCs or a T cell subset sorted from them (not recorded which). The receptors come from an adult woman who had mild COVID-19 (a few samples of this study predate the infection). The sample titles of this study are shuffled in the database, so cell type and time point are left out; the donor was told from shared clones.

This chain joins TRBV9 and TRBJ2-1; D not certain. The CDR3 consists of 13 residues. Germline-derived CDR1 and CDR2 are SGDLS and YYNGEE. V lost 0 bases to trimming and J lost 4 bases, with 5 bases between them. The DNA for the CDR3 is TGTGCCAGCAGCGTAGACAAATACAATGAGCAGTTCTTC. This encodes CASSVDKYNEQFF.

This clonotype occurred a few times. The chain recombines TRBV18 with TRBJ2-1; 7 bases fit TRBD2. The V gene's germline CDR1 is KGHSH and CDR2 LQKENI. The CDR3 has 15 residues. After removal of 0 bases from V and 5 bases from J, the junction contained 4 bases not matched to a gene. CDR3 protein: CASSPPGGNHNEQFF. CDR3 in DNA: TGTGCCAGCTCACCACCGGGGGGGAATCACAATGAGCAGTTCTTC.

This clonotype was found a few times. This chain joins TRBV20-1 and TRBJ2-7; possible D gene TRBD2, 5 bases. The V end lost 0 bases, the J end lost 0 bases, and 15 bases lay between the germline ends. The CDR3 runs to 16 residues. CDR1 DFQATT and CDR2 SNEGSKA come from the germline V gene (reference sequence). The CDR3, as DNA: TGCAGTGCTAGAGATATACTAGTTGGGAACTCCTACGAGCAGTACTTC. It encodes CSARDILVGNSYEQYF.

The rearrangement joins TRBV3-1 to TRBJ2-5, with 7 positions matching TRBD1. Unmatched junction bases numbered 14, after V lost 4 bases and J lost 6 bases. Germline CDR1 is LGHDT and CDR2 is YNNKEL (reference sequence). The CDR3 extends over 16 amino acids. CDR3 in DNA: TGTGCCAGCAGCCCTCGAACAGGGGAAACCAAGAAGACCCAGTACTTC. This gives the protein CASSPRTGETKKTQYF.

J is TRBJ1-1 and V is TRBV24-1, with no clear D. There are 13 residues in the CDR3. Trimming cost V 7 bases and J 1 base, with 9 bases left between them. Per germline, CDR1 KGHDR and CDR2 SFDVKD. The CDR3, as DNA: TGTGCCACCAGGGGAGGAGGGAACACTGAAGCTTTCTTT. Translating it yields CATRGGGNTEAFF.

CDR3 region: CSARATGKGTEAFF. CDR3 nucleotides: TGCAGTGCTAGGGCGACAGGGAAGGGCACTGAAGCTTTCTTT. The chain has TRBV20-1 and TRBJ1-1, with 7 bases lining up with TRBD1. J was trimmed by 4 bases and V by 3 bases; bases with no gene match: 8. This CDR3 spans 14 amino acids. CDR1 is DFQATT, CDR2 SNEGSKA, per germline (reference sequence).

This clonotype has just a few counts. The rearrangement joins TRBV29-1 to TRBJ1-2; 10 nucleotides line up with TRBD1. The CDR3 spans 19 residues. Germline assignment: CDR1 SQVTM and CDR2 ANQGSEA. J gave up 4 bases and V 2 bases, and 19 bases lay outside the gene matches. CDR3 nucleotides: TGCAGCGTTGAATGGTCGGTAACGGGGACAGGGGCCCATTTCTATGGCTACACCTTC. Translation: CSVEWSVTGTGAHFYGYTF.

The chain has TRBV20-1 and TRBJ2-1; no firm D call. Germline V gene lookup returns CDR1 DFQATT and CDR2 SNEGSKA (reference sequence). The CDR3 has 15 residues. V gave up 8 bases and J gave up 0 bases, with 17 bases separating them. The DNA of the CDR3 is TGCAGTCAAACACGAACGGACCTCTCCTACAATGAGCAGTTCTTC. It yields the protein CSQTRTDLSYNEQFF.

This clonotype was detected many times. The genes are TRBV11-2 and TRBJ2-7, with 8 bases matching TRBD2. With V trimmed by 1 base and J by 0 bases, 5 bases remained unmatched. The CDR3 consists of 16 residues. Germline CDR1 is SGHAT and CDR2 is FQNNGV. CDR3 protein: CASSLVTSGPSYEQYF. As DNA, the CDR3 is TGTGCCAGCAGCTTAGTTACTAGCGGACCCTCCTACGAGCAGTACTTC. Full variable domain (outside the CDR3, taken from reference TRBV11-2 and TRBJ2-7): EAGVAQSPRYKIIEKRQSVAFWCNPISGHATLYWYQQILGQGPKLLIQFQNNGVVDDSQLPKDRFSAERLKGVDSTLKIQPAKLEDSAVYLCASSLVTSGPSYEQYFGPGTRLTVT.

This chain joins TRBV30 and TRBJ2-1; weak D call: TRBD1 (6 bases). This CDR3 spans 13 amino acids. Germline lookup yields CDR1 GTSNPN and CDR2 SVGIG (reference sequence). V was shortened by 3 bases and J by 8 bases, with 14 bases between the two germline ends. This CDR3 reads CAWSLTGLDEQFF. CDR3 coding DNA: TGTGCCTGGAGCCTGACAGGTCTCGATGAGCAGTTCTTC.

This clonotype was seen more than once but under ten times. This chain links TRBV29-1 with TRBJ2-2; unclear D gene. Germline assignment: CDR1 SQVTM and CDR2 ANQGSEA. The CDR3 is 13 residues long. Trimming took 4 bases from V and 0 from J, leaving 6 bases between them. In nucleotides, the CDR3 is TGCAGCGTTGGTTACGCGAACACCGGGGAGCTGTTTTTT. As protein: CSVGYANTGELFF.

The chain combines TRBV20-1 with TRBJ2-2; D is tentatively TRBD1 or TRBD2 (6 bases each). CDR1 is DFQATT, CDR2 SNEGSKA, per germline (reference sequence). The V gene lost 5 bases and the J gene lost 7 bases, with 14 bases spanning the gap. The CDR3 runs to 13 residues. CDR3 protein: CSAVRGQGGELFF. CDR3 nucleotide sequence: TGCAGTGCTGTACGGGGGCAAGGCGGGGAGCTGTTTTTT.

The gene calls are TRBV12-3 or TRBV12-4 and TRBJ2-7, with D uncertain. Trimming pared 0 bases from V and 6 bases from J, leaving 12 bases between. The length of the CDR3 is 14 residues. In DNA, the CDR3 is TGTGCCAGCAGTTTAGCGCTTTCGCGAAGCGAGCAGTACTTC. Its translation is CASSLALSRSEQYF.

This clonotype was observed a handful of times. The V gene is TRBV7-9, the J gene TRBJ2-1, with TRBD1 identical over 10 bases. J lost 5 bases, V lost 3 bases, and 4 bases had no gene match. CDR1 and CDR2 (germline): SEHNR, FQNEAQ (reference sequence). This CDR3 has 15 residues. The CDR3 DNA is TGTGCCAGCAGCTTCCCCGGGACAGGGGACAATGAGCAGTTCTTC. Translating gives CASSFPGTGDNEQFF. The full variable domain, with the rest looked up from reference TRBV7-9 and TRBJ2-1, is DTGVSQNPRHKITKRGQNVTFRCDPISEHNRLYWYRQTLGQGPEFLTYFQNEAQLEKSRLLSDRFSAERPKGSFSTLEIQRTEQGDSAMYLCASSFPGTGDNEQFFGPGTRLTVL.

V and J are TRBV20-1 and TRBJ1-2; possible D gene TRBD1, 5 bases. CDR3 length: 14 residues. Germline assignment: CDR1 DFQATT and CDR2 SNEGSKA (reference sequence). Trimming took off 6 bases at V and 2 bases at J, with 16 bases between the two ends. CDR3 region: CSARDREANYGYTF. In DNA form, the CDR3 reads TGCAGTGCCAGGGACCGAGAGGCAAACTATGGCTACACCTTC.

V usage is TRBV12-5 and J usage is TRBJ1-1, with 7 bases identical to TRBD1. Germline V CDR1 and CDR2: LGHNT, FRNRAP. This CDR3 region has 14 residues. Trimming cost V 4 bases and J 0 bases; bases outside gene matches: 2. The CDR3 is CASGWGQLNTEAFF. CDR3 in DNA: TGTGCTAGTGGTTGGGGACAGTTGAACACTGAAGCTTTCTTT.

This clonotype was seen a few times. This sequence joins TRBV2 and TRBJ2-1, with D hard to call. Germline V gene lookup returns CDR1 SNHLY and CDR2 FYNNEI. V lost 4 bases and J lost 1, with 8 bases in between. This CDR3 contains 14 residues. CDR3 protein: CASSGSGSYNEQFF. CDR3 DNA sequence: TGTGCCAGCAGTGGCAGTGGGTCCTACAATGAGCAGTTCTTC.

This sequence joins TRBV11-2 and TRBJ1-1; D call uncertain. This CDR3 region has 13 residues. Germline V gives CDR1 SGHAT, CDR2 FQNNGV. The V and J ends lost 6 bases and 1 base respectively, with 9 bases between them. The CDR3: CASRSQTNTEAFF. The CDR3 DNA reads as TGTGCCAGCAGATCCCAGACGAACACTGAAGCTTTCTTT.

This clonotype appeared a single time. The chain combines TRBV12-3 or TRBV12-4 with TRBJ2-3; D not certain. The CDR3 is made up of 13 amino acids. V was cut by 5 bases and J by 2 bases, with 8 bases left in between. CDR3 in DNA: TGTGCCAGCAGTACGACCGTCACAGATACGCAGTATTTT. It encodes CASSTTVTDTQYF.

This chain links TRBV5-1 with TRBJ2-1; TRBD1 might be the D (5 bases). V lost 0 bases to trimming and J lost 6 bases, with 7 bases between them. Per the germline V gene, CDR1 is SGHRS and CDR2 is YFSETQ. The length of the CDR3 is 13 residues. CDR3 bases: TGCGCCAGCAGCTTGGGGGGCCCCAATGAGCAGTTCTTC. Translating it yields CASSLGGPNEQFF.

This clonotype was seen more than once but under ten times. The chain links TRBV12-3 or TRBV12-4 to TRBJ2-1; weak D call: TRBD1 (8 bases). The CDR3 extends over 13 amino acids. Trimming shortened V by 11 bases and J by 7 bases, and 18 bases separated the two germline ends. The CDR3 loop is CAGGRGQANEQFF. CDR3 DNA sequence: TGTGCCGGGGGGAGGGGACAGGCGAATGAGCAGTTCTTC.

The CDR3 loop is CSVVRGDYEQYF. CDR3 in DNA: TGCAGCGTTGTGAGGGGGGACTACGAGCAGTACTTC. The chain employs TRBV29-1 and TRBJ2-7; the D gene could be TRBD1 or TRBD2 (6 bases each). The CDR3 is 12 amino acids. CDR1 and CDR2 from the germline V gene are SQVTM and ANQGSEA. V was trimmed by 4 bases and J by 3 bases, leaving 10 bases between them.

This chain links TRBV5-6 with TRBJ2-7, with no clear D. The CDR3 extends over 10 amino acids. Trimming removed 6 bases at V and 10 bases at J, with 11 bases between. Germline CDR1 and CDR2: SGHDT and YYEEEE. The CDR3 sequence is CASTRPCQYF. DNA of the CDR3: TGTGCCAGCACGCGCCCGTGTCAGTACTTC.

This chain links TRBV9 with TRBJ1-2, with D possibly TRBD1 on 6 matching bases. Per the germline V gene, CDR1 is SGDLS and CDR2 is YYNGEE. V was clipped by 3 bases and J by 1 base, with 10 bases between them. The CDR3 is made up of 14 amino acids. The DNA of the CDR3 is TGTGCCAGCAGCGACGGGACAAATAACTATGGCTACACCTTC. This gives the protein CASSDGTNNYGYTF.

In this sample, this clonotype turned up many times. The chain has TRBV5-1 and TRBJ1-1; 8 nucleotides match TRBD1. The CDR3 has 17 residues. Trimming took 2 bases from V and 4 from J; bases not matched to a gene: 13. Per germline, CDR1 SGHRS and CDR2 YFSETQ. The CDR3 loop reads CASSLRQGPYVPTEAFF. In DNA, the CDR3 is TGCGCCAGCAGCTTACGACAGGGGCCGTACGTCCCCACTGAAGCTTTCTTT.

Here the CDR3 reads CASSSGGEDQPQHF. The CDR3 region has the DNA TGTGCCAGCAGCTCGGGGGGGGAGGATCAGCCCCAGCATTTT. This chain links TRBV7-9 with TRBJ1-5, with D possibly matching TRBD1 (5 bases). Trimming removed 4 bases from V and 5 bases from J, with 12 bases in between. The CDR3 is 14 residues long. Germline loops: CDR1 SEHNR, CDR2 FQNEAQ (reference sequence).

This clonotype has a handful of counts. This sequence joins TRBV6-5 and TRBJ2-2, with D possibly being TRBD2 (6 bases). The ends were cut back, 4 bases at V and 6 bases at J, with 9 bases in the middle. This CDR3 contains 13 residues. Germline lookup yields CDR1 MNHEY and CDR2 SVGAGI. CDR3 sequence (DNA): TGTGCCAGCAGTTGGGAGGAACCCGGGGAGCTGTTTTTT. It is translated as CASSWEEPGELFF.

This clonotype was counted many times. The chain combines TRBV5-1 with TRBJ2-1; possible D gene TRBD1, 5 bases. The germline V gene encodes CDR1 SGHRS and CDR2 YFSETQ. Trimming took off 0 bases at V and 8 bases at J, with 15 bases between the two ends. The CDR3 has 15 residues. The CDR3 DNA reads TGCGCCAGCAGCTTGGGTGGCAGGGTATCCGATGAGCAGTTCTTC. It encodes CASSLGGRVSDEQFF.

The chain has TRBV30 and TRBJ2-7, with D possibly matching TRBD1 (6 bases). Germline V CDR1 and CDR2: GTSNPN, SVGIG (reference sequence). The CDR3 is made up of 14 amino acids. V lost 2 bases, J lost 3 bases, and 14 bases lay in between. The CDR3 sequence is CAWSLKNRDYEQYF. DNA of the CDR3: TGTGCCTGGAGTTTGAAGAACAGGGACTACGAGCAGTACTTC. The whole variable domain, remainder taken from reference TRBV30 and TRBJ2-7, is SQTIHQWPATLVQPVGSPLSLECTVEGTSNPNLYWYRQAAGRGLQLLFYSVGIGQISSEVPQNLSASRPQDRQFILSSKKLLLSDSGFYLCAWSLKNRDYEQYFGPGTRLTVT.

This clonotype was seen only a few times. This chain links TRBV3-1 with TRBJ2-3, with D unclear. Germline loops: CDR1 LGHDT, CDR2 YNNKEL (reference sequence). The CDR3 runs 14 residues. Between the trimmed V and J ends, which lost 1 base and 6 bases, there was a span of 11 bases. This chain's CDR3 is CASSQAHLSDTQYF. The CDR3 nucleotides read TGTGCCAGCAGCCAAGCCCACTTGTCGGATACGCAGTATTTT.